The 13 T cell receptor beta chains below were found in one sample sequenced in a study of blood T cell repertoires in COVID-19. Produced via immunoSEQ multiplex PCR; TCRdb's table is partial and in-frame only. The profile shows a few hundred thousand clones, just over 90% of them singletons. The sample consisted of PBMCs or T cells enriched from blood (not recorded which). These receptor sequences come from a woman between 40 and 55 years old who had been exposed to COVID-19.

The chain employs TRBV11-2 and TRBJ2-7, with 11 positions matching TRBD2. CDR1 and CDR2 (germline): SGHAT, FQNNGV. Trimming cost V 1 base and J 4 bases; bases outside gene matches: 3. The CDR3 extends over 15 amino acids. For the CDR3, the DNA is TGTGCCAGCAGCTTAGCGACTAGCGGGGTTTACGAGCAGTACTTC. Translating gives CASSLATSGVYEQYF.

A single count supports this clone. This same CDR3 is encoded by further DNA sequences in the sample. The chain uses TRBV7-9 and TRBJ1-1; TRBD1 agrees at 7 bases. V lost 1 base, J lost 1 base, and 3 bases stayed unmatched. This CDR3 region has 15 residues. Germline loops: CDR1 SEHNR, CDR2 FQNEAQ (reference sequence). CDR3 protein: CASSLEGAGNTEAFF. The CDR3, as DNA: TGTGCCAGCAGCTTAGAGGGGGCAGGGAACACTGAAGCTTTCTTT.

The rearrangement uses TRBV6-5 and TRBJ1-1; TRBD1 might be the D (5 bases). V lost 6 bases and J lost 1, with 9 bases in between. Germline V lookup: CDR1 MNHEY, CDR2 SVGAGI. This CDR3 contains 13 residues. CDR3: CASSPRANTEAFF. CDR3 nucleotide sequence: TGTGCCAGCAGCCCCAGGGCGAACACTGAAGCTTTCTTT.

This clone was found once. The V gene is TRBV24-1, the J gene TRBJ2-1; D possibly corresponds to TRBD1 (5 bases). The V end lost 6 bases, the J end lost 4 bases, and 6 bases lay between the germline ends. The CDR3 spans 12 residues. Germline CDR1 is KGHDR and CDR2 is SFDVKD. CDR3 DNA: TGTGCCACCAGTAGGGGTTACAATGAGCAGTTCTTC. Encoded protein: CATSRGYNEQFF.

The genes are TRBV13 and TRBJ2-1, with 9 bases aligning to TRBD2. Germline V gene sequence: CDR1 PRHDT, CDR2 FYEKMQ (reference sequence). The CDR3 covers 19 residues. Unmatched junction bases numbered 17, after V lost 3 bases and J lost 5 bases. The CDR3 DNA reads TGTGCCAGCAGCTTCTACCTTCCGGGACTAGCTGTCGTCGACAATGAGCAGTTCTTC. Its translation: CASSFYLPGLAVVDNEQFF.

The chain links TRBV20-1 to TRBJ2-7; 9 bases map to TRBD1. The CDR3 is made up of 17 amino acids. The germline CDR1 and CDR2 sequences are DFQATT and SNEGSKA (reference sequence). The V segment lost 3 bases and the J segment 4 bases; nucleotides outside the gene matches: 16. DNA for the CDR3: TGCAGTGCTAGTCACATTACGTGGACAGGGGATTCGTACGAGCAGTACTTC. The encoded protein is CSASHITWTGDSYEQYF.

The rearrangement links TRBV6-2 or TRBV6-3 to TRBJ1-2; 7 nucleotides align to TRBD1. The CDR3 has 14 amino acids. Germline V gene data show CDR1 as MNHEY and CDR2 as SVGEGT. V gave up 6 bases and J gave up 2 bases; unmatched junction bases: 6. CDR3 nucleotides: TGTGCCAGCAGCCCCGCAGGGGGAAACTATGGCTACACCTTC. Its translation: CASSPAGGNYGYTF.

The V gene is TRBV7-2, the J gene TRBJ2-7; TRBD1 agrees at 11 bases. V dropped 3 bases and J dropped 3; count of bases not matched to a gene: 4. Germline CDR1 and CDR2: SGHTA and FQGNSA. This CDR3 has 15 residues. CDR3 loop: CASSFTGTGGYEQYF. The CDR3 bases are TGTGCCAGCAGCTTTACCGGGACAGGGGGCTACGAGCAGTACTTC. Combining the CDR3 with reference TRBV7-2 and TRBJ2-7 gives the whole variable domain GAGVSQSPSNKVTEKGKDVELRCDPISGHTALYWYRQSLGQGLEFLIYFQGNSAPDKSGLPSDRFSAERTGGSVSTLTIQRTQQEDSAVYLCASSFTGTGGYEQYFGPGTRLTVT.

This rearrangement joins TRBV30 to TRBJ1-1; 10 bases map to TRBD1. Germline V gives CDR1 GTSNPN, CDR2 SVGIG (reference sequence). This CDR3 has 14 residues. The trim removed 4 bases at V and 5 bases at J, leaving 7 bases unmatched. CDR3 nucleotide sequence: TGTGCCTGGACGGCGGGACAGGGGAAAACTGAAGCTTTCTTT. This gives the protein CAWTAGQGKTEAFF.

Turning to this clone: The junction does not match germline at one end; this may be a read error. V is TRBV18 and J is TRBJ1-2; 12 bases fit TRBD1. Per germline, CDR1 KGHSH and CDR2 LQKENI. The CDR3 sequence is 13 residues long. The DNA for the CDR3 is TGTGCCAGCTCACCACCGGGACAGGGGGCGGCAGCCTTC. Translating it yields CASSPPGQGAAAF.

V usage is TRBV3-1 (or the pseudogene TRBV3-2) and J usage is TRBJ2-2; TRBD1 aligns across 8 bases. The CDR3 has 16 residues. Germline values: CDR1 LGHDT, CDR2 YNNKEL (reference sequence). Trimming removed 2 bases from V and 5 bases from J; junction bases left unmatched: 7. The CDR3 here is CASSQTGTGVTGELFF. CDR3 nucleotide sequence: TGTGCCAGCAGCCAAACCGGGACAGGAGTTACCGGGGAGCTGTTTTTT.

As to this clone: Different DNA sequences within this sample yield the same CDR3. The genes are TRBV19 and TRBJ1-5; TRBD1 matches at 7 bases. Trimming cost V 1 base and J 2 bases; bases outside gene matches: 2. Germline V gene sequence: CDR1 LNHDA, CDR2 SQIVND (reference sequence). This CDR3 is 15 amino acids long. CDR3 bases: TGTGCCAGTAGTATAGGGACAGGCCGCAATCAGCCCCAGCATTTT. The encoded protein is CASSIGTGRNQPQHF.

This clone came up a few times. The chain has TRBV2 and TRBJ1-4, with unresolved D. The CDR3 length is 14 residues. The germline CDR1 and CDR2 sequences are SNHLY and FYNNEI. Deletions cut 4 bases from V and 0 bases from J, with 6 bases between. The CDR3 nucleotides read TGTGCCAGCAGTGCGTTAGCAACTAATGAAAAACTGTTTTTT. Its translation: CASSALATNEKLFF.